What follows are 16 T cell receptor beta chains derived from one specimen sequenced in a study of blood T cell repertoires in COVID-19. The table came from immunoSEQ multiplex PCR; TCRdb's copy has only in-frame clones and leaves some out. The sample includes approximately 110,000 clones, 80% to 95% of them seen just once. The specimen sequenced was peripheral blood. These receptors originate from a man in his fifties with COVID-19, enrolled during active disease.

V and J are TRBV7-8 and TRBJ2-3, with 7 nucleotides matching TRBD2. Trimming took 4 bases from V and 6 from J; bases not matched to a gene: 7. The CDR3 is 14 residues long. Germline V gene lookup returns CDR1 SGHVS and CDR2 FQNEAQ. CDR3 nucleotide sequence: TGTGCCAGCAGCTATCCCGGGGGGATGGATACGCAGTATTTT. It yields the protein CASSYPGGMDTQYF.

V usage is TRBV5-4 and J usage is TRBJ1-1; the match to TRBD1 covers 7 bases. CDR1 and CDR2 from the germline V gene are SGHNT and YYREEE (reference sequence). This CDR3 is built from 13 residues. V lost 4 bases to trimming and J lost 8 bases; unmatched junction nucleotides: 8. CDR3: CASSIVAGGEAFF. CDR3 nucleotides: TGTGCCAGCAGCATCGTTGCAGGGGGGGAAGCTTTCTTT.

This clone was counted a single time. J is TRBJ2-7 and V is TRBV20-1; the D gene is possibly TRBD2 (6 bases). CDR1 and CDR2 (germline): DFQATT, SNEGSKA (reference sequence). Trimming took 6 bases from V and 5 from J, leaving 11 bases between them. This CDR3 is 11 amino acids long. The CDR3 sequence is CSATGEHEQYF. As DNA, the CDR3 is TGCAGTGCGACGGGAGAACACGAGCAGTACTTC.

This chain uses TRBV6-6 with TRBJ1-2; the match to TRBD1 covers 7 bases. After removal of 1 base from V and 2 bases from J, the junction contained 4 bases not matched to a gene. Germline loops: CDR1 MNHNY, CDR2 SVGAGI (reference sequence). This CDR3 has 15 amino acids. The chain's CDR3 is CASSYFARGNYGYTF. The DNA of the CDR3 is TGTGCCAGCAGTTACTTCGCCAGGGGGAACTATGGCTACACCTTC.

The chain is built from TRBV28 and TRBJ2-2; 16 nucleotides line up with TRBD2. Trimming at V came to 0 bases and at J to 8 bases, leaving 3 bases not matched to a gene. Germline CDR1 and CDR2: MDHEN and SYDVKM. The CDR3 is made up of 17 amino acids. In DNA form, the CDR3 reads TGTGCCAGCAGTTTATGGGGACTAGCGGGAGGGCCGGGGGAGCTGTTTTTT. This gives the protein CASSLWGLAGGPGELFF.

V and J are TRBV14 and TRBJ2-3; possibly TRBD1 for D (5 bases). In germline, CDR1 is SGHDN, CDR2 FVKESK. V was pared by 4 bases and J by 3 bases, with 8 bases between. The CDR3 length is 13 residues. CDR3 loop: CASSRDRTDTQYF. CDR3 coding DNA: TGTGCCAGCAGCCGAGACAGAACAGATACGCAGTATTTT. Filled out from reference TRBV14 and TRBJ2-3, the complete variable domain reads EAGVTQFPSHSVIEKGQTVTLRCDPISGHDNLYWYRRVMGKEIKFLLHFVKESKQDESGMPNNRFLAERTGGTYSTLKVQPAELEDSGVYFCASSRDRTDTQYFGPGTRLTVL.

This clone occurred once. J is TRBJ2-2 and V is TRBV11-2; 7 nucleotides line up with TRBD1. After removal of 5 bases from V and 5 bases from J, the junction contained 8 bases not matched to a gene. This CDR3 contains 15 residues. Germline V gene sequence: CDR1 SGHAT, CDR2 FQNNGV. The CDR3 coding sequence is TGTGCCAGCAGCCTACAGGGGACCCAAACCGGGGAGCTGTTTTTT. It encodes CASSLQGTQTGELFF.

The V call is TRBV28, the J call TRBJ1-5; no reliable D call. Trimming removed 3 bases from V and 0 bases from J, with 12 bases in between. This CDR3 has 16 amino acids. Germline loops: CDR1 MDHEN, CDR2 SYDVKM. For the CDR3, the DNA is TGTGCCAGCAGTTTGTTCTGGCGGAATAGCAATCAGCCCCAGCATTTT. Translated: CASSLFWRNSNQPQHF.

This chain connects TRBV3-1 (or the pseudogene TRBV3-2) to TRBJ2-7; 10 bases align to TRBD2. V lost 0 bases to trimming and J lost 2 bases; unmatched junction nucleotides: 10. The V gene's germline CDR1 is LGHDT and CDR2 YNNKEL (reference sequence). This CDR3 spans 18 amino acids. This CDR3 is CASSQDGLAGAWTYEQYF. Written as DNA, the CDR3 is TGTGCCAGCAGCCAAGATGGGCTAGCGGGAGCCTGGACCTACGAGCAGTACTTC.

The chain has TRBV18 and TRBJ2-5; the match to TRBD2 covers 9 bases. Germline V CDR1 and CDR2: KGHSH, LQKENI. Losses at the gene ends were 8 bases for V and 3 bases for J; bases not matched to a gene: 10. CDR3 length equals 15 residues. DNA of the CDR3: TGTGCCAGCGGGAAGCCAGCGGGAGGAGAAGAGACCCAGTACTTC. This encodes CASGKPAGGEETQYF. The whole variable domain, remainder taken from reference TRBV18 and TRBJ2-5, is NAGVMQNPRHLVRRRGQEARLRCSPMKGHSHVYWYRQLPEEGLKFMVYLQKENIIDESGMPKERFSAEFPKEGPSILRIQQVVRGDSAAYFCASGKPAGGEETQYFGPGTRLLVL.

V is TRBV6-5 and J is TRBJ1-4, with 7 positions matching TRBD1. This CDR3 is built from 15 residues. With 7 bases clipped from V and 5 bases from J, the junction kept 10 bases outside the gene matches. The germline CDR1 and CDR2 sequences are MNHEY and SVGAGI. The chain's CDR3 is CASTPRDSPNEKLFF. In DNA form, the CDR3 reads TGTGCCAGCACCCCAAGGGACAGCCCGAATGAAAAACTGTTTTTT.

V is TRBV5-4 and J is TRBJ1-1, with 10 bases aligning to TRBD1. After removal of 3 bases from V and 3 bases from J, the junction contained 8 bases not matched to a gene. CDR1 is SGHNT, CDR2 YYREEE, per germline (reference sequence). CDR3 size: 16 residues. The CDR3 nucleotides are TGTGCCAGCAGCTCCGGGACAGGGGAAAGGGACACTGAAGCTTTCTTT. Translating it yields CASSSGTGERDTEAFF.

J is TRBJ1-4 and V is TRBV29-1, with D possibly TRBD1 on 5 matching bases. Trimming took 7 bases from V and 5 from J, leaving 11 bases between them. The CDR3 sequence is 12 residues long. Germline V gene sequence: CDR1 SQVTM, CDR2 ANQGSEA. The CDR3 DNA sequence: TGCAGCGGGCAGGGTCTAAATGAAAAACTGTTTTTT. Protein product: CSGQGLNEKLFF. The whole variable domain, remainder taken from reference TRBV29-1 and TRBJ1-4, is SAVISQKPSRDICQRGTSLTIQCQVDSQVTMMFWYRQQPGQSLTLIATANQGSEATYESGFVIDKFPISRPNLTFSTLTVSNMSPEDSSIYLCSGQGLNEKLFFGSGTQLSVL.

The CDR3 DNA follows: TGCGCCAGCAGTCAATCGGGTTGGGCCGAATCCTGGCAAGATACGCAGTATTTT. It yields the protein CASSQSGWAESWQDTQYF. V gene TRBV23-1 combines with J gene TRBJ2-3; no definite D call. TRBV23-1 is recorded as an ORF, its role being uncertain. V was clipped by 0 bases and J by 5 bases, with 21 bases between them. CDR3 size: 18 residues.

This chain joins TRBV7-3 and TRBJ2-5, with TRBD1 identical over 7 bases. Looked up from germline, CDR1 is SGHTA and CDR2 is FQGTGA. The CDR3 loop spans 15 amino acids. Unmatched junction bases numbered 7, after V lost 1 base and J lost 5 bases. The CDR3 DNA sequence: TGTGCCAGCAGCTTAAGAGGGGGCATCGGGGAGACCCAGTACTTC. Translating it yields CASSLRGGIGETQYF.

The J gene is TRBJ2-6, the V gene TRBV28; TRBD1 matches 11 bases. This CDR3 has 18 amino acids. The germline CDR1 and CDR2 sequences are MDHEN and SYDVKM. V was pared by 1 base and J by 2 bases, with 4 bases of the junction left unmatched. The CDR3 region has the DNA TGTGCCAGCAGTTTATTCGGGACAGGGGGTACTGGGGCCAACGTCCTGACTTTC. It translates to CASSLFGTGGTGANVLTF.